These 20 T cell receptor beta chains originate from one sample sequenced in a study of post-analysis software for immune sequencing data. Their antigens remain unidentified. Notes on the study in general: Controls showed lower frequencies than patients for five or six TRBV segments, and TRBV5-6, TRBV5-1 and TRBV20-1 were among these.

The TCR beta cDNA libraries contained unique molecular identifiers. A single record per CDR3 protein comes from TCRdb applying MiXCR to the PCR reads. The sample carries 450,000 to 650,000 distinct CDR3 sequences, about 40% recorded once. Sequenced: blood. The receptors shown here come from a girl between 10 and 17 years old with multiple sclerosis.

This chain uses TRBV5-1 with TRBJ1-2; D perhaps matches TRBD1 (5 bases). Trimming stripped 0 bases from V and 4 bases from J, with 10 bases between. The CDR3 consists of 14 residues. The germline V gene encodes CDR1 SGHRS and CDR2 YFSETQ. CDR3 sequence (DNA): TGCGCCAGCAGCTTGGGACAGCCCATCTATGGCTACACCTTC. The encoded protein is CASSLGQPIYGYTF. The whole variable domain, filled in from reference TRBV5-1 and TRBJ1-2, reads KAGVTQTPRYLIKTRGQQVTLSCSPISGHRSVSWYQQTPGQGLQFLFEYFSETQRNKGNFPGRFSGRQFSNSRSEMNVSTLELGDSALYLCASSLGQPIYGYTFGSGTRLTVV.

This clonotype was recorded a few times. V and J are TRBV3-1 and TRBJ2-7; TRBD1 matches at 7 bases. V dropped 4 bases and J dropped 2; count of bases not matched to a gene: 5. The V gene's germline CDR1 is LGHDT and CDR2 YNNKEL (reference sequence). The CDR3 runs 14 residues. The CDR3 region is CASSLGQAAYEQYF. The CDR3 DNA reads TGTGCCAGCAGCCTCGGACAGGCCGCCTACGAGCAGTACTTC.

CDR3 in DNA: TGTGCCAGCAGTTTAGAGGTAGCGGGAGAAGAAGATACGCAGTATTTT. It specifies CASSLEVAGEEDTQYF. The chain employs TRBV12-3 or TRBV12-4 and TRBJ2-3, with TRBD2 identical over 9 bases. CDR3 length: 16 amino acids. V lost 1 base, J lost 5 bases, and 7 bases stayed unmatched.

V is TRBV20-1 and J is TRBJ2-2; 14 positions agree with TRBD2. Trimming at V came to 3 bases and at J to 6 bases, leaving 6 bases not matched to a gene. The germline CDR1 and CDR2 sequences are DFQATT and SNEGSKA (reference sequence). The CDR3 loop spans 16 amino acids. CDR3 sequence: CSASPGTSGGPGELFF. The CDR3 DNA sequence: TGCAGTGCTAGCCCAGGGACTAGCGGGGGTCCCGGGGAGCTGTTTTTT.

The sample holds a few counts of this clonotype. The rearrangement uses TRBV4-2 and TRBJ2-3, with 7 positions matching TRBD2. Germline trimming cut 0 bases from V and 5 bases from J; bases unmatched to any gene: 11. The CDR3 covers 17 residues. The germline V gene encodes CDR1 LGHNA and CDR2 YNFKEQ. CDR3 sequence reads: CASSQELAAGQGDTQYF. The CDR3, as DNA: TGTGCCAGCAGCCAAGAGCTCGCAGCGGGGCAGGGAGATACGCAGTATTTT.

This clonotype has a single count. The chain uses TRBV6-5 and TRBJ1-1; TRBD1 agrees at 7 bases. V lost 4 bases, J lost 4 bases, and 9 bases stayed unmatched. Per germline, CDR1 MNHEY and CDR2 SVGAGI. This CDR3 is built from 15 residues. The DNA for the CDR3 is TGTGCCAGCAGTTGGGACAGCAGCCGGGGCACTGAAGCTTTCTTT. This sequence encodes CASSWDSSRGTEAFF.

The chain uses TRBV6-4 and TRBJ2-1; 8 nucleotides line up with TRBD2. The CDR3 is 15 amino acids. The germline gives CDR1 MRHNA, CDR2 SNTAGT. The junction had 3 bases not matched to a gene; V was cut back by 3 bases and J by 2 bases. CDR3: CASSEVLAAYNEQFF. The CDR3 DNA is TGTGCCAGCAGTGAGGTACTAGCGGCCTACAATGAGCAGTTCTTC.

This clonotype was seen a handful of times. The J gene is TRBJ1-5, the V gene TRBV7-8, with D perhaps TRBD1 (6 bases). Per the germline V gene, CDR1 is SGHVS and CDR2 is FQNEAQ. Trimming left V 5 bases short and J 7 bases short, with 18 bases between. The CDR3 runs 15 residues. Here the CDR3 DNA reads TGTGCCAGCAGCCCCGGTGGAGGGGGGGAACAGCCCCAGCATTTT. Amino acids: CASSPGGGGEQPQHF.

This clonotype was observed a handful of times. V and J are TRBV6-5 and TRBJ2-1; 7 nucleotides agree with TRBD1. Germline V CDR1 and CDR2: MNHEY, SVGAGI. The CDR3 has 15 residues. Unmatched junction bases numbered 10, after V lost 2 bases and J lost 9 bases. CDR3 DNA: TGTGCCAGCAGTTACCGACAGGGCCCTTTGGCTGAGCAGTTCTTC. Translated, it gives CASSYRQGPLAEQFF.

The rearrangement links TRBV10-1 to TRBJ2-7; D may be TRBD1 or TRBD2 (5 bases each). The V end was cut by 4 bases, the J end by 7 bases, with 17 bases between. CDR1 WNHNN and CDR2 SYGVQD come from the germline V gene (reference sequence). The CDR3 has 14 residues. CDR3 in DNA: TGCGCCAGCAGTGTGAGGGGACCGCCGAGTGAGCAGTACTTC. Its protein is CASSVRGPPSEQYF.

V is TRBV5-1 and J is TRBJ2-1, with 9 bases that match TRBD1. The CDR3 has 16 residues. V lost 4 bases and J lost 5; bases outside the gene matches: 10. Germline CDR1 reads SGHRS; CDR2 reads YFSETQ. The CDR3 sequence: CASSKTPGQGNNEQFF. The CDR3 DNA sequence: TGCGCCAGCAGCAAGACGCCGGGACAGGGAAACAATGAGCAGTTCTTC. The full variable domain, with the rest looked up from reference TRBV5-1 and TRBJ2-1, is KAGVTQTPRYLIKTRGQQVTLSCSPISGHRSVSWYQQTPGQGLQFLFEYFSETQRNKGNFPGRFSGRQFSNSRSEMNVSTLELGDSALYLCASSKTPGQGNNEQFFGPGTRLTVL.

This clonotype has just a few counts. The chain combines TRBV3-1 with TRBJ2-5; 9 nucleotides agree with TRBD2. Germline V gives CDR1 LGHDT, CDR2 YNNKEL (reference sequence). The CDR3 extends over 17 amino acids. V gave up 1 base and J gave up 11 bases; unmatched junction bases: 17. CDR3 sequence: CASSQVSAGGPTNEQYF. In DNA form, the CDR3 reads TGTGCCAGCAGCCAAGTCTCGGCGGGAGGGCCCACCAATGAGCAGTACTTC.

CDR3 residues: CASSRAGTGAETQYF. The CDR3 nucleotides are TGTGCCAGCAGCCGGGCCGGGACAGGAGCCGAGACCCAGTACTTC. The V call is TRBV11-2, the J call TRBJ2-5, with 8 bases lining up with TRBD1. This CDR3 is 15 amino acids long. J gave up 5 bases and V 5 bases, and 10 bases lay outside the gene matches. In germline, CDR1 is SGHAT, CDR2 FQNNGV. Supplemented by reference TRBV11-2 and TRBJ2-5, the full variable domain reads EAGVAQSPRYKIIEKRQSVAFWCNPISGHATLYWYQQILGQGPKLLIQFQNNGVVDDSQLPKDRFSAERLKGVDSTLKIQPAKLEDSAVYLCASSRAGTGAETQYFGPGTRLLVL.

The V gene is TRBV7-2, the J gene TRBJ2-3; 9 bases match TRBD1. Germline CDR1 is SGHTA and CDR2 is FQGNSA. Trimming at V came to 5 bases and at J to 4 bases, leaving 10 bases not matched to a gene. There are 16 residues in the CDR3. The CDR3 bases are TGTGCCAGCAGCGCCCGGGACAGGGAAGCCGCAGATACGCAGTATTTT. Protein: CASSARDREAADTQYF.

This chain uses TRBV20-1 with TRBJ1-2; 9 positions agree with TRBD1. J lost 6 bases, V lost 1 base, and 6 bases had no gene match. This CDR3 spans 14 amino acids. Germline V gene lookup returns CDR1 DFQATT and CDR2 SNEGSKA (reference sequence). The CDR3 loop is CSARAPQGADGYTF. CDR3 bases: TGCAGTGCTAGAGCCCCACAGGGGGCGGATGGCTACACCTTC.

This clonotype showed up just a few times. The chain recombines TRBV4-1 with TRBJ2-7; TRBD2 matches at 16 bases. The CDR3 has 18 amino acids. CDR1 MGHRA and CDR2 YSYEKL come from the germline V gene. Trimming took 6 bases from V and 4 from J; bases not matched to a gene: 12. This chain's CDR3 is CASRPGTSGGAFSYEQYF. CDR3 bases: TGCGCCAGCAGACCCGGGACTAGCGGGGGGGCGTTTTCGTACGAGCAGTACTTC.

There are a few counts of this clonotype. The chain joins TRBV5-1 to TRBJ2-3; a possible D gene is TRBD2 (6 bases). This CDR3 region has 14 residues. V dropped 7 bases and J dropped 5 bases, with 17 bases sitting between them. Germline V gene data show CDR1 as SGHRS and CDR2 as YFSETQ. In nucleotides, the CDR3 is TGCGCCAGCGGGGCGGGGCCGCTCGTAGATACGCAGTATTTT. Translating gives CASGAGPLVDTQYF.

The rearrangement joins TRBV11-3 to TRBJ2-1; 9 bases are shared with TRBD1. V lost 4 bases to trimming and J lost 0 bases; unmatched junction nucleotides: 10. The germline V gene encodes CDR1 SGHNT and CDR2 YENEEA. CDR3 size: 18 residues. CDR3 in amino acids: CASSSRDRVVFSYNEQFF. CDR3 DNA sequence: TGTGCCAGCAGCTCCCGGGACAGGGTGGTCTTCTCCTACAATGAGCAGTTCTTC.

The chain couples TRBV29-1 to TRBJ2-1; 10 bases line up with TRBD2. J lost 9 bases, V lost 4 bases, and 12 bases had no gene match. Per the germline V gene, CDR1 is SQVTM and CDR2 is ANQGSEA. The CDR3 is made up of 15 amino acids. CDR3 amino acids: CSVGSGAGGGIEQFF. CDR3 sequence (DNA): TGCAGCGTTGGGTCCGGAGCGGGAGGGGGTATTGAGCAGTTCTTC.

This clonotype occurred a few times. The genes are TRBV20-1 and TRBJ2-1, with TRBD2 matching over 10 bases. The CDR3 has 15 amino acids. The trim removed 5 bases at V and 9 bases at J, leaving 13 bases unmatched. CDR1 and CDR2 (germline): DFQATT, SNEGSKA (reference sequence). In DNA form, the CDR3 reads TGCAGTGCTGCTGCCGCCAGCGGGGGGGTTCGTGAGCAGTTCTTC. As protein: CSAAAASGGVREQFF.